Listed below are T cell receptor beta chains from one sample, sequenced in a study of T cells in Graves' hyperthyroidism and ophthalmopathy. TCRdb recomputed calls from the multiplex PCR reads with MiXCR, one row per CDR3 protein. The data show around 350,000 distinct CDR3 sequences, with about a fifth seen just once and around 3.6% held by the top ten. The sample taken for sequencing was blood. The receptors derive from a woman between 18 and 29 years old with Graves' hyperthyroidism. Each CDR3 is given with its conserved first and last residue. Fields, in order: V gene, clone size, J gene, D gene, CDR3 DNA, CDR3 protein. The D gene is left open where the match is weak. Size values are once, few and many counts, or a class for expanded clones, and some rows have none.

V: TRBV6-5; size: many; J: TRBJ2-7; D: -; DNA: TGTGCCGGATACAGGGATATTCCCTACGAGCAGTACTTC; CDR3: CAGYRDIPYEQYF
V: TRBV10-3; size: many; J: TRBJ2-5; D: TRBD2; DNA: TGTGCCATCAGCCCTAGCGGGGGATCCCAAGAGACCCAGTACTTC; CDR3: CAISPSGGSQETQYF
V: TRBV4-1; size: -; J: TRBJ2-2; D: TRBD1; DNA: TGCGCCAGCAGCCAACCTAGACAGGGCAACACCGGGGAGCTGTTTTTT; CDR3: CASSQPRQGNTGELFF
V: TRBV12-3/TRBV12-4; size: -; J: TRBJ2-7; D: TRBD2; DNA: TGTGCCAGCAACGGTAGCGGGGGCGAGCAGTACTTC; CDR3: CASNGSGGEQYF
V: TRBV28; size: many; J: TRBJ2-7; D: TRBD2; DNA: TGTGCCAGCAGTCTCGGACTAGCGGGGGCTCCGGGGGAGCAGTACTTC; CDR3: CASSLGLAGAPGEQYF
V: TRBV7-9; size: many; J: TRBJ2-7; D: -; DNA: TGTGCCAGCAGCCCCCCCGGGGCTCCCTCCTACGAGCAGTACTTC; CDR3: CASSPPGAPSYEQYF
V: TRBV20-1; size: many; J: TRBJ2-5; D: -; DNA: TGCAGTGCTAGAGATCGGGGGGCAGAAGAGACCCAGTACTTC; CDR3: CSARDRGAEETQYF
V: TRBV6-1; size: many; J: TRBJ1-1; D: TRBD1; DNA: TGTGCCAGCAGTGAGACAGGGAAAGACACTGAAGCTTTCTTT; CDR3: CASSETGKDTEAFF
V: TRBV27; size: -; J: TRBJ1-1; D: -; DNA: TGTGCCAGCAGGAGGGCAGATTTAGCTGAAGCTTTCTTT; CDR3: CASRRADLAEAFF
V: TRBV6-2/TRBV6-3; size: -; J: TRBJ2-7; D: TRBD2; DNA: TGTGCCAGCACCCCAGGGACTAGCGGGGGCAGTCGGCGCTACGAGCAGTACTTC; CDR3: CASTPGTSGGSRRYEQYF
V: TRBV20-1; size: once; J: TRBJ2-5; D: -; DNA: TGCATGCGAGGTCTCCAAGAGACCCAGTACTTC; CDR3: CMRGLQETQYF
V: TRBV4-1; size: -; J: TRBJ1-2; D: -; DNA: TGCGCCAGCAGCCAAGGGACCTATGTCTACACCTTC; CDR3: CASSQGTYVYTF
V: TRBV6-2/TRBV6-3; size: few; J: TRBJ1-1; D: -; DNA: TGTGCCAGCAGTTCAGGGGCGGTTACTGAAGCTTTCTTT; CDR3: CASSSGAVTEAFF
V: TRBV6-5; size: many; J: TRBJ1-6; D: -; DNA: TGTGCCAGCAGTTACGATCGGATTACGAATTCACCCCTCCACTTT; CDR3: CASSYDRITNSPLHF
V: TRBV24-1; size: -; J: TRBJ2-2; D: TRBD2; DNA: TGTGCCACCAGTGACCCAATAGCGGGAGGAGACACCGGGGAGCTGTTTTTT; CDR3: CATSDPIAGGDTGELFF
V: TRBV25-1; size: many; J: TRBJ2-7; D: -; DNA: TGTGCCAGCAGTGAATACCGCCCGTCGCCAGCTGCCGAGCAGTACTTC; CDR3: CASSEYRPSPAAEQYF
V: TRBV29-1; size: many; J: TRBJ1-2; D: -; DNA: TGCAGCGTAAGGCCAAACGTGGGCCCCACGAAAGGCTACACCTTC; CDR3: CSVRPNVGPTKGYTF
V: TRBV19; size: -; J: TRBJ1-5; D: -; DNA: TGTGCCAGTAAGGTTAGGACACGAGGCAATCAGCCCCAGCATTTT; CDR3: CASKVRTRGNQPQHF
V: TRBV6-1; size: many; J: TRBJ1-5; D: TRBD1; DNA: TGTGCCAGCAGTACATCCGAACAGGGGGATCAGCCCCAGCATTTT; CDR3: CASSTSEQGDQPQHF
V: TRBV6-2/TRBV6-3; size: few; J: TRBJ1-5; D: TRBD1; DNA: TGTGCCAGCAATGACAGGGGAGAGGTGCAGCCCCAGCATTTT; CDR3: CASNDRGEVQPQHF
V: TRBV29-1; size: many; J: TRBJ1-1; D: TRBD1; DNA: TGCAGCGCCCAGGGGGCAAGGAACACTGAAGCTTTCTTT; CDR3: CSAQGARNTEAFF
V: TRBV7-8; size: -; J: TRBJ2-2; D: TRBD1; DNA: TGTGCCAGCAGCTTAGCACCAAGGACAGGGGGAAACGGGGAGCTGTTTTTT; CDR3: CASSLAPRTGGNGELFF
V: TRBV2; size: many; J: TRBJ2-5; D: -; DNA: TGTGCCAGCAGTGACAGGGTCCAAGAGACCCAGTACTTC; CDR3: CASSDRVQETQYF
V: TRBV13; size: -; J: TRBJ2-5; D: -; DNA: TGTGCCAGCAGCCCCAATGGGGAGGCCCAGTACTTC; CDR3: CASSPNGEAQYF